Below, 30 T cell receptor beta chains from the same sample are listed, as sequenced in a study of CD8 T cells in Susac syndrome. Random-hexamer reverse transcription was applied to roughly 0.5 to 1 ug RNA. Using its own MiXCR run on the immunoSEQ multiplex PCR reads, TCRdb lists one record per CDR3 protein. This table has 40,000 to 55,000 distinct CDR3 sequences, 92% appearing once. Source material: CD8+ T cells from PBMCs. Receptors were obtained from a human donor in good health.

The gene calls are TRBV5-1 and TRBJ2-6, with a possible D match to TRBD1 (5 bases). Trimming cost V 1 base and J 0 bases, with 11 bases left between them. Germline CDR1 SGHRS, CDR2 YFSETQ. The CDR3 sequence is 17 residues long. CDR3 in amino acids: CASSLSRVYSGANVLTF. The CDR3 nucleotides are TGCGCCAGCAGCTTGAGCAGGGTATACTCTGGGGCCAACGTCCTGACTTTC.

The rearrangement links TRBV21-1 to TRBJ1-2. TRBV21-1 is a recognized pseudogene. This CDR3 contains 11 residues. Here the CDR3 reads CASSKVDGYTF. CDR3 nucleotides: TGTGCCAGCAGCAAAGTTGATGGCTACACCTTC.

The chain is built from TRBV4-3 and TRBJ2-7; D is ambiguous. Trimming stripped 0 bases from V and 3 bases from J, with 12 bases between. CDR1 and CDR2 (germline): LGHNA, YSLEER. This CDR3 spans 15 amino acids. CDR3 protein: CASSQDYIGFYEQYF. CDR3 coding DNA: TGCGCCAGCAGCCAAGATTACATAGGGTTCTACGAGCAGTACTTC.

J is TRBJ2-7 and V is TRBV29-1; maybe TRBD2 (5 bases). Germline V gene sequence: CDR1 SQVTM, CDR2 ANQGSEA. This CDR3 has 15 amino acids. V was shortened by 0 bases and J by 4 bases, with 16 bases between the two germline ends. CDR3 region: CSVEEGYGLIYEQYF. The CDR3 DNA reads TGCAGCGTTGAAGAGGGATACGGACTTATTTACGAGCAGTACTTC.

The rearrangement joins TRBV7-9 to TRBJ2-3; 9 bases are a match to TRBD1. With 5 bases clipped from V and 4 bases from J, the junction kept 7 bases outside the gene matches. Germline CDR1 SEHNR, CDR2 FQNEAQ (reference sequence). CDR3 length: 15 amino acids. The chain's CDR3 is CASSGTGGASDTQYF. CDR3 bases: TGTGCCAGCAGCGGTACAGGGGGCGCATCAGATACGCAGTATTTT.

This clonotype has only one observation. V gene TRBV7-9 combines with J gene TRBJ1-2; D is uncertain. Trimming cost V 5 bases and J 0 bases, with 22 bases left between them. The CDR3 is 18 residues long. The germline CDR1 and CDR2 sequences are SEHNR and FQNEAQ (reference sequence). The CDR3 coding sequence is TGTGCCAGCAGCCCCGCGGCCGGACCCGAAATAACTAACTATGGCTACACCTTC. Amino acid sequence: CASSPAAGPEITNYGYTF.

The chain carries TRBV27 and TRBJ2-1; 9 bases are a match to TRBD2. The CDR3 extends over 16 amino acids. Trimming removed 5 bases from V and 8 bases from J; junction bases left unmatched: 13. Germline lookup yields CDR1 MNHEY and CDR2 SMNVEV (reference sequence). The CDR3 sequence: CASSPIAGVTRDEQFF. CDR3 DNA: TGTGCCAGCAGTCCGATAGCGGGAGTAACACGGGATGAGCAGTTCTTC.

The chain joins TRBV18 to TRBJ2-1, with D possibly TRBD2 on 5 matching bases. The CDR3 totals 15 residues. The germline V gene has CDR1 KGHSH and CDR2 LQKENI. V was clipped by 3 bases and J by 0 bases, with 9 bases between them. The DNA for the CDR3 is TGTGCCAGCTCACCCGGTGGGAGCTCCTACAATGAGCAGTTCTTC. The encoded protein is CASSPGGSSYNEQFF.

The gene calls are TRBV9 and TRBJ2-7; TRBD2 agrees at 7 bases. V trimming: 4 bases; J trimming: 0 bases; junction bases outside the gene matches: 4. The CDR3 runs 14 residues. CDR1 is SGDLS, CDR2 YYNGEE, per germline. CDR3 nucleotide sequence: TGTGCCAGCAGCCCACTAGCGACCTCCTACGAGCAGTACTTC. Encoded protein: CASSPLATSYEQYF.

The chain uses TRBV4-1 and TRBJ2-7, with 12 bases that match TRBD2. The CDR3 is 18 amino acids. CDR1 and CDR2 from the germline V gene are MGHRA and YSYEKL. The V gene end was trimmed by 0 bases and the J gene end by 4 bases; junction bases not matched to a gene: 10. In nucleotides, the CDR3 is TGCGCCAGCAGCCAAGATATTTATCGGACTAGCGGGATATACGAGCAGTACTTC. Translation gives CASSQDIYRTSGIYEQYF.

CDR3 residues: CASGPGQGAYEQYF. Written as DNA, the CDR3 is TGTGCCAGCGGACCGGGACAGGGGGCCTACGAGCAGTACTTC. The chain is built from TRBV3-1 and TRBJ2-7; 11 bases match TRBD1. The CDR3 is made up of 14 amino acids. Looked up from germline, CDR1 is LGHDT and CDR2 is YNNKEL (reference sequence). V lost 8 bases to trimming and J lost 2 bases; unmatched junction nucleotides: 5.

This clonotype has a single count. V gene TRBV15 combines with J gene TRBJ2-7; a possible D gene is TRBD2 (5 bases). The CDR3 spans 14 residues. V lost 5 bases and J 6 bases, leaving 17 bases between the germline ends. Germline CDR1 reads LNHNV; CDR2 reads YYDKDF (reference sequence). The DNA for the CDR3 is TGTGCCACCAGCCGGGCCAGCGGCTCTTTCGAGCAGTACTTC. This encodes CATSRASGSFEQYF.

The chain employs TRBV28 and TRBJ2-1; 10 bases are a match to TRBD1. Germline V lookup: CDR1 MDHEN, CDR2 SYDVKM. The CDR3 consists of 14 residues. Trimming took 6 bases from V and 7 from J; bases not matched to a gene: 6. The CDR3 sequence is CASSPGTGVNEQFF. CDR3 DNA: TGTGCCAGCAGCCCCGGGACAGGGGTTAATGAGCAGTTCTTC.

This clonotype was found once. V gene TRBV19 combines with J gene TRBJ2-7; the match to TRBD2 covers 9 bases. Losses at the gene ends were 5 bases for V and 4 bases for J; bases not matched to a gene: 9. The CDR3 runs to 15 residues. Germline V gene data show CDR1 as LNHDA and CDR2 as SQIVND (reference sequence). As DNA, the CDR3 is TGTGCCAGTAGTCCCCGAGGTAGCGGGAGTTACGAGCAGTACTTC. The encoded protein is CASSPRGSGSYEQYF.

The rearrangement joins TRBV11-2 to TRBJ2-1, with TRBD2 identical over 7 bases. This CDR3 has 16 amino acids. Germline CDR1 reads SGHAT; CDR2 reads FQNNGV. With 4 bases clipped from V and 4 bases from J, the junction kept 10 bases outside the gene matches. The CDR3 loop reads CASSYNPSSGYNEQFF. For the CDR3, the DNA is TGTGCCAGCAGCTACAACCCATCTAGCGGTTACAATGAGCAGTTCTTC.

The V gene is TRBV19, the J gene TRBJ2-1, with TRBD1 identical over 7 bases. Germline CDR1 and CDR2: LNHDA and SQIVND (reference sequence). The CDR3 is 12 amino acids. Trimming took 6 bases from V and 7 from J; bases not matched to a gene: 3. The CDR3 loop reads CASRQGVNEQFF. In DNA form, the CDR3 reads TGTGCCAGTAGGCAGGGGGTTAATGAGCAGTTCTTC.

CDR3: CASGVDPLGVNTEAFF. In DNA, the CDR3 is TGTGCCAGCGGAGTGGACCCTCTTGGGGTGAACACTGAAGCTTTCTTT. The rearrangement uses TRBV5-6 and TRBJ1-1; no definite D call. V was pared by 7 bases and J by 0 bases, with 19 bases between. CDR1 and CDR2 (germline): SGHDT, YYEEEE. The CDR3 length is 16 residues.

The chain combines TRBV10-3 with TRBJ2-5; no clear D. The CDR3 has 13 amino acids. From germline, CDR1 is ENHRY and CDR2 SYGVKD. Trimming left V 2 bases short and J 1 base short, with 5 bases between. CDR3 sequence reads: CAISEHSQETQYF. The DNA for the CDR3 is TGTGCCATCAGTGAGCACAGCCAAGAGACCCAGTACTTC.

The chain employs TRBV6-2 or TRBV6-3 and TRBJ2-7, with 12 bases identical to TRBD2. Per germline, CDR1 MNHEY and CDR2 SVGEGT. Trimming cost V 0 bases and J 4 bases; bases outside gene matches: 7. The CDR3 spans 17 residues. CDR3 region: CASSYSGLAGPLYEQYF. The CDR3, as DNA: TGTGCCAGCAGTTACTCCGGACTAGCGGGACCACTTTACGAGCAGTACTTC.

The chain recombines TRBV9 with TRBJ2-5; D is perhaps TRBD2 (6 bases). Germline-derived CDR1 and CDR2 are SGDLS and YYNGEE. CDR3 size: 15 residues. Trimming took 0 bases from V and 4 from J, leaving 13 bases between them. This CDR3 is CASSVEGGASETQYF. The CDR3, as DNA: TGTGCCAGCAGCGTAGAGGGAGGAGCCTCAGAGACCCAGTACTTC.

V usage is TRBV9 and J usage is TRBJ1-1; no reliable D call. The CDR3 has 16 amino acids. The V gene's germline CDR1 is SGDLS and CDR2 YYNGEE. With 4 bases removed from V and 2 bases from J, the gap between germline ends came to 18 bases. The CDR3 nucleotides read TGTGCCAGCAGCTCCCGCCCCATGGATTACAACACTGAAGCTTTCTTT. Translated, it gives CASSSRPMDYNTEAFF.

This chain links TRBV10-3 with TRBJ2-5, with 7 bases identical to TRBD2. CDR1 is ENHRY and CDR2 is SYGVKD in the germline V gene. The junction had 9 bases not matched to a gene; V was cut back by 3 bases and J by 5 bases. This CDR3 has 15 residues. CDR3 sequence reads: CAISEGSGPGETQYF. CDR3 nucleotide sequence: TGTGCCATCAGTGAAGGTAGCGGGCCGGGTGAGACCCAGTACTTC.

The V and J genes are TRBV2 and TRBJ2-1; 9 nucleotides agree with TRBD2. Germline trimming cut 0 bases from V and 9 bases from J; bases unmatched to any gene: 9. This CDR3 comprises 16 residues. CDR1 and CDR2 from the germline V gene are SNHLY and FYNNEI. CDR3 sequence (DNA): TGTGCCAGCAGTGAAGCGATGGCGGGAGGGCTCGGTGAGCAGTTCTTC. This gives the protein CASSEAMAGGLGEQFF. Combining the CDR3 with reference TRBV2 and TRBJ2-1 gives the whole variable domain EPEVTQTPSHQVTQMGQEVILRCVPISNHLYFYWYRQILGQKVEFLVSFYNNEISEKSEIFDDQFSVERPDGSNFTLKIRSTKLEDSAMYFCASSEAMAGGLGEQFFGPGTRLTVL.

This clonotype has just a few counts. The chain has TRBV6-4 and TRBJ2-1; a possible D gene is TRBD2 (6 bases). The CDR3 loop spans 15 amino acids. V was shortened by 3 bases and J by 0 bases, with 9 bases between the two germline ends. Germline V gives CDR1 MRHNA, CDR2 SNTAGT. CDR3 residues: CASSDSAGSYNEQFF. In nucleotides, the CDR3 is TGTGCCAGCAGTGATTCAGCGGGCTCCTACAATGAGCAGTTCTTC.

This sequence joins TRBV6-5 and TRBJ2-3; D is ambiguous. The CDR3 contains 11 residues. V was shortened by 0 bases and J by 6 bases, with 1 base between the two germline ends. Per germline, CDR1 MNHEY and CDR2 SVGAGI. The CDR3 sequence: CASSYSDTQYF. The CDR3 nucleotides are TGTGCCAGCAGTTACTCGGATACGCAGTATTTT.

This chain links TRBV7-9 with TRBJ2-3; no definite D call. The CDR3 runs 15 residues. Trimming cost V 5 bases and J 0 bases, with 12 bases left between them. The germline CDR1 and CDR2 sequences are SEHNR and FQNEAQ (reference sequence). This CDR3 reads CASSTMGISTDTQYF. In DNA form, the CDR3 reads TGTGCCAGCAGCACTATGGGGATCAGCACAGATACGCAGTATTTT.

The V and J genes are TRBV7-9 and TRBJ2-7; D may be TRBD1 (9 bases). This CDR3 has 16 amino acids. V was trimmed by 5 bases and J by 3 bases, leaving 20 bases between them. Germline V gives CDR1 SEHNR, CDR2 FQNEAQ (reference sequence). The CDR3: CASSPAGGQGFYEQYF. CDR3 nucleotides: TGTGCCAGCAGCCCCGCGGGGGGACAGGGATTCTACGAGCAGTACTTC.

This chain joins TRBV23-1 and TRBJ2-3, with a tentative D call TRBD1 (6 bases). TRBV23-1 qualifies as an ORF whose function is uncertain. This CDR3 has 17 residues. V gave up 4 bases and J gave up 0 bases, with 17 bases separating them. CDR3 amino acids: CASSPWRAGESTDTQYF. In DNA, the CDR3 is TGCGCCAGCAGTCCGTGGCGGGCAGGGGAGAGCACAGATACGCAGTATTTT.

The chain is built from TRBV6-6 and TRBJ2-7, with D uncertain. Trimming stripped 7 bases from V and 6 bases from J, with 13 bases between. This CDR3 spans 12 amino acids. Per the germline V gene, CDR1 is MNHNY and CDR2 is SVGAGI (reference sequence). The CDR3 loop is CASTQGSPEQYF. The CDR3, as DNA: TGTGCCAGCACCCAAGGATCGCCCGAGCAGTACTTC.

The chain combines TRBV6-2 or TRBV6-3 with TRBJ2-7; D gene unclear. The germline CDR1 and CDR2 sequences are MNHEY and SVGEGT. The germline V and J ends were trimmed by 0 bases and 4 bases, with 13 bases remaining between them. The CDR3 contains 15 residues. The CDR3 protein is CASSYSLLRPYEQYF. CDR3 DNA: TGTGCCAGCAGTTACTCTCTCTTAAGACCGTACGAGCAGTACTTC.